This entry lists 5 T cell receptor beta chains sequenced from one sample in a study of siplizumab effects on memory and regulatory T cells (dated by TCRdb to 2018 to 2020). The protocol used for the library was the immunoSEQ multiplex PCR assay. TCRdb took over this immuneACCESS table, retaining in-frame rearrangements with V and J assigned. Such tables are incomplete; in checked studies, under half of the missing clones stem from an unresolved V gene, and the remainder is unexplained. Within this sample are about 100,000 clones, with roughly 93% of them counted one time only. 1% to 1.5% of the sample is held by the ten biggest clonotypes. Material: non-Treg CD4+ T cells sorted from blood. The cell subset or site label here, explained by the study, means: FACS-sorted unstimulated CD4+ non-regulatory T cells. The receptors shown here come from a human donor in good health.

This clone was seen only once. The chain has TRBV18 and TRBJ1-1; unclear D gene. V lost 6 bases and J lost 0, with 11 bases in between. The CDR3 is 14 residues long. Germline V gene data show CDR1 as KGHSH and CDR2 as LQKENI. The CDR3 DNA follows: TGTGCCAGCTCCTTCAGGAACATGAACACTGAAGCTTTCTTT. Translated: CASSFRNMNTEAFF.

This chain uses TRBV7-2 with TRBJ2-7, with 8 bases fitting TRBD2. Germline CDR1 SGHTA, CDR2 FQGNSA. This CDR3 has 15 residues. Losses at the gene ends were 5 bases for V and 5 bases for J; bases not matched to a gene: 11. CDR3 in DNA: TGTGCCAGCAGCCCCATCGGGGGGGGGATCAACGAGCAGTACTTC. Encoded protein: CASSPIGGGINEQYF.

This clone was found a few times. The gene calls are TRBV6-1 and TRBJ1-5; D remains unclear. CDR3 size: 14 residues. CDR1 is MNHNS and CDR2 is SASEGT in the germline V gene. V was trimmed by 6 bases and J by 1 base, leaving 10 bases between them. The CDR3 DNA follows: TGTGCCAGCAGCCCTATCCTAAGCAATCAGCCCCAGCATTTT. Its protein product is CASSPILSNQPQHF.

This chain links TRBV4-1 with TRBJ1-5, with D hard to call. Germline CDR1 reads MGHRA; CDR2 reads YSYEKL. This CDR3 comprises 16 residues. Deletions cut 2 bases from V and 4 bases from J, with 15 bases between. The CDR3 here is CASSQTTLLNNQPQHF. DNA for the CDR3: TGCGCCAGCAGCCAAACCACCCTTCTTAATAATCAGCCCCAGCATTTT.

J is TRBJ2-3 and V is TRBV7-2; 7 nucleotides align to TRBD1. The junction had 13 bases not matched to a gene; V was cut back by 1 base and J by 6 bases. The CDR3 sequence is 17 residues long. CDR1 and CDR2 (germline): SGHTA, FQGNSA. CDR3 amino acids: CASSLGFPGQMRDTQYF. The CDR3 DNA reads TGTGCCAGCAGCTTAGGCTTTCCGGGACAGATGCGGGATACGCAGTATTTT.